Presented here are 28 T cell receptor beta chains from one specimen sequenced in a study of shared clonotypes between healthy human individuals. Sequencing used immunoSEQ multiplex PCR; TCRdb keeps in-frame clones, though not all of them. The repertoire holds around 980,000 clones, with 75% to 80% as singletons. The material sequenced was memory CD4+ T cells from PBMCs. The sample's subset: CD45RA-negative fraction. These receptors were collected from a man aged 18 to 30 in good health. Some clones in this sample may be carry-over from other donors' samples.

Points on this clone: One end of the junction fails to match germline, which may point to a read error. The same CDR3 also results from other DNA sequences found in this sample. This chain connects TRBV5-6 to TRBJ1-1; D not certain. This CDR3 region has 14 residues. CDR1 and CDR2 (germline): SGHDT, YYEEEE. DNA of the CDR3: TGCGCCAGCAGCTTAGGCAGGAGAAACACTGAAGCTTTCTTT. Amino acid sequence: CASSLGRRNTEAFF.

This chain links TRBV10-3 with TRBJ2-1, with D maybe TRBD2 (5 bases). This CDR3 has 15 amino acids. The germline V gene encodes CDR1 ENHRY and CDR2 SYGVKD. V dropped 4 bases and J dropped 2 bases, with 12 bases sitting between them. The CDR3 DNA reads TGTGCCATCAGTGGTCCCACCGGGGCCTACAATGAGCAGTTCTTC. Its translation: CAISGPTGAYNEQFF.

This chain connects TRBV6-5 to TRBJ2-5; D remains ambiguous. The CDR3 length is 14 residues. Germline CDR1 and CDR2: MNHEY and SVGAGI. The V end was cut by 0 bases, the J end by 7 bases, with 12 bases between. DNA of the CDR3: TGTGCCAGCAGTTACTCGTCCCCAATGGGGACCCAGTACTTC. It translates to CASSYSSPMGTQYF.

Worth noting for this clone: The sample holds other DNA sequences that translate to the same CDR3. The CDR3 nucleotides are TGTGCCAGCTCACCACCCGGGGGGCGTACGGACAATGAGCAGTTCTTC. The encoded protein is CASSPPGGRTDNEQFF. J is TRBJ2-1 and V is TRBV18; D might be TRBD2 (7 bases). V was cut by 0 bases and J by 5 bases, with 14 bases left in between. Germline V gives CDR1 KGHSH, CDR2 LQKENI. The CDR3 contains 16 residues.

The chain employs TRBV5-6 and TRBJ2-1; 7 positions agree with TRBD2. The CDR3 contains 16 residues. CDR1 is SGHDT and CDR2 is YYEEEE in the germline V gene. V gave up 0 bases and J gave up 5 bases; unmatched junction bases: 8. CDR3 sequence (DNA): TGTGCCAGCAGCTTGGTCCCCCAGCGGGGACACAATGAGCAGTTCTTC. Translation: CASSLVPQRGHNEQFF.

The J gene is TRBJ1-2, the V gene TRBV6-5, with D unresolved. Germline V gene sequence: CDR1 MNHEY, CDR2 SVGAGI. Deletions cut 0 bases from V and 5 bases from J, with 16 bases between. This CDR3 comprises 16 residues. CDR3 protein: CASSYSDGLGLYGYTF. In nucleotides, the CDR3 is TGTGCCAGCAGTTACTCGGACGGCCTTGGCTTATATGGCTACACCTTC.

The chain couples TRBV27 to TRBJ2-1, with 15 bases lining up with TRBD2. Germline V CDR1 and CDR2: MNHEY, SMNVEV (reference sequence). CDR3 length: 17 residues. After removal of 6 bases from V and 7 bases from J, the junction contained 10 bases not matched to a gene. CDR3 nucleotides: TGTGCCAGCAGACGGGAATCCGGGACTAGCGGGAGGAATGAGCAGTTCTTC. As protein: CASRRESGTSGRNEQFF.

The CDR3 DNA reads as TGCGCCAGCAGCTTCTTCCCGGTGGACAGGGAGGCCGGGGAGCTGTTTTTT. Amino acid sequence: CASSFFPVDREAGELFF. The chain employs TRBV5-1 and TRBJ2-2; TRBD1 matches 8 bases. In germline, CDR1 is SGHRS, CDR2 YFSETQ. The V segment lost 2 bases and the J segment 6 bases; nucleotides outside the gene matches: 12. This CDR3 has 17 amino acids.

The gene calls are TRBV12-5 and TRBJ2-5, with D tentatively TRBD1 (6 bases). Germline CDR1 is LGHNT and CDR2 is FRNRAP. CDR3 length: 15 amino acids. Trimming took 0 bases from V and 7 from J, leaving 15 bases between them. The CDR3 protein is CASGLVTGQGVTQYF. The CDR3 bases are TGTGCTAGTGGTTTGGTTACGGGACAAGGTGTGACCCAGTACTTC.

This chain connects TRBV18 to TRBJ1-1; D not certain. The CDR3 is 13 residues long. Germline CDR1 is KGHSH and CDR2 is LQKENI. Trimming removed 6 bases at V and 8 bases at J, with 16 bases between. The CDR3 sequence is CASSLMTGVEAFF. CDR3 bases: TGTGCCAGCTCTCTGATGACCGGGGTGGAAGCTTTCTTT. The full variable domain, its missing parts supplied by reference TRBV18 and TRBJ1-1, is NAGVMQNPRHLVRRRGQEARLRCSPMKGHSHVYWYRQLPEEGLKFMVYLQKENIIDESGMPKERFSAEFPKEGPSILRIQQVVRGDSAAYFCASSLMTGVEAFFGQGTRLTVV.

The chain is built from TRBV30 and TRBJ1-1, with a weak D call TRBD1 (5 bases). With 5 bases removed from V and 1 base from J, the gap between germline ends came to 11 bases. Per germline, CDR1 GTSNPN and CDR2 SVGIG (reference sequence). The CDR3 loop spans 13 amino acids. The CDR3 DNA reads as TGTGCCTGGGTCGGGGACGAGAACACTGAAGCTTTCTTT. Encoded protein: CAWVGDENTEAFF.

The V gene is TRBV2, the J gene TRBJ1-1; a weak D match, TRBD1 (5 bases). The CDR3 is made up of 13 amino acids. V shed 6 bases and J shed 4 bases, with 12 bases lying between them. CDR1 SNHLY and CDR2 FYNNEI come from the germline V gene. In DNA form, the CDR3 reads TGTGCCAGCAGCCCTCAGGGTGTCACTGAAGCTTTCTTT. It codes for CASSPQGVTEAFF.

V is TRBV28 and J is TRBJ1-2; D remains ambiguous. This CDR3 region has 17 residues. From germline, CDR1 is MDHEN and CDR2 SYDVKM. With 6 bases removed from V and 6 bases from J, the gap between germline ends came to 26 bases. Here the CDR3 reads CASSPAIRDGLRHGYTF. DNA of the CDR3: TGTGCCAGCAGCCCCGCTATTCGTGACGGGTTGAGGCATGGCTACACCTTC.

V gene TRBV7-8 combines with J gene TRBJ2-5; possibly TRBD2 for D (6 bases). The end of the DNA fits TRBJ2-7 better, so the J call may be wrong. Germline V gene data show CDR1 as SGHVS and CDR2 as FQNEAQ. CDR3 length equals 13 residues. The CDR3, as DNA: TGTGCCAGCAGCTTAGCAGCGGGCTACGAGCAGTACTTC. This translates into CASSLAAGYEQYF.

The table lists this clone with many counts. Additional DNA sequences in this sample encode the identical CDR3. This rearrangement joins TRBV28 to TRBJ2-2; TRBD2 is a possible D gene (7 bases). Germline V gene sequence: CDR1 MDHEN, CDR2 SYDVKM. Trimming took off 4 bases at V and 5 bases at J, with 20 bases between the two ends. This CDR3 has 17 residues. The CDR3 loop reads CASSSSGGREVTGELFF. The CDR3 DNA reads TGTGCCAGCAGTTCATCCGGGGGGCGGGAAGTTACCGGGGAGCTGTTTTTT.

The J gene is TRBJ2-7, the V gene TRBV6-6; TRBD2 aligns across 9 bases. The germline V gene encodes CDR1 MNHNY and CDR2 SVGAGI (reference sequence). The J segment lost 0 bases and the V segment lost 5 bases, leaving 5 bases of the junction unmatched. There are 15 residues in the CDR3. The CDR3: CASSLTSGLSYEQYF. Here the CDR3 DNA reads TGTGCCAGCAGTCTTACTAGCGGGCTCTCCTACGAGCAGTACTTC.

The V gene is TRBV28, the J gene TRBJ1-5; the match to TRBD1 covers 7 bases. The CDR3 is 15 amino acids. J was trimmed by 4 bases and V by 3 bases; bases with no gene match: 6. Germline loops: CDR1 MDHEN, CDR2 SYDVKM. The DNA of the CDR3 is TGTGCCAGCAGTTTGTACAGGGGCGAGAATCAGCCCCAGCATTTT. The encoded protein is CASSLYRGENQPQHF.

The rearrangement uses TRBV18 and TRBJ1-3; D not resolved. Per germline, CDR1 KGHSH and CDR2 LQKENI. CDR3 length: 17 amino acids. V was cut by 3 bases and J by 0 bases, with 15 bases left in between. The CDR3 DNA follows: TGTGCCAGCTCACCCCTTGATCAGGAAGGCTCTGGAAACACCATATATTTT. Translating gives CASSPLDQEGSGNTIYF.

The V call is TRBV5-1, the J call TRBJ2-1; 15 nucleotides align to TRBD2. CDR3 length equals 20 residues. J gave up 1 base and V 0 bases, and 8 bases lay outside the gene matches. The V gene's germline CDR1 is SGHRS and CDR2 YFSETQ. DNA for the CDR3: TGCGCCAGCAGCTTGGCCGGACTAGCGGGAGGGCCGGCTTCCTACAATGAGCAGTTCTTC. It yields the protein CASSLAGLAGGPASYNEQFF.

This sequence joins TRBV6-5 and TRBJ1-4; TRBD1 agrees at 7 bases. Germline CDR1 MNHEY, CDR2 SVGAGI. The CDR3 is 15 residues long. V lost 6 bases, J lost 4 bases, and 8 bases stayed unmatched. The CDR3 sequence is CASRRTGVGNEKLFF. The DNA of the CDR3 is TGTGCCAGCAGACGAACAGGGGTGGGTAATGAAAAACTGTTTTTT.

This clone appeared a few times. The chain recombines TRBV7-2 with TRBJ1-2; D is unresolved. Germline V gene data show CDR1 as SGHTA and CDR2 as FQGNSA. The CDR3 totals 13 residues. V was shortened by 1 base and J by 3 bases, with 6 bases between the two germline ends. The CDR3 sequence is CASSLGHDYGYTF. The CDR3 DNA follows: TGTGCCAGCAGCTTAGGCCACGACTATGGCTACACCTTC.

The genes are TRBV28 and TRBJ2-2; 13 bases are a match to TRBD2. Unmatched junction bases numbered 5, after V lost 4 bases and J lost 3 bases. Germline values: CDR1 MDHEN, CDR2 SYDVKM. The CDR3 length is 17 residues. The CDR3 reads CASSSGLAGWDTGELFF. The CDR3 nucleotides are TGTGCCAGCAGTTCGGGACTAGCGGGATGGGACACCGGGGAGCTGTTTTTT. The full variable domain, in which reference TRBV28 and TRBJ2-2 provide the parts outside the CDR3, is DVKVTQSSRYLVKRTGEKVFLECVQDMDHENMFWYRQDPGLGLRLIYFSYDVKMKEKGDIPEGYSVSREKKERFSLILESASTNQTSMYLCASSSGLAGWDTGELFFGEGSRLTVL.

This sequence joins TRBV6-6 and TRBJ2-2; TRBD2 might be the D (5 bases). Germline CDR1 is MNHNY and CDR2 is SVGAGI (reference sequence). This CDR3 region has 13 residues. V shed 5 bases and J shed 8 bases, with 12 bases lying between them. CDR3 loop: CASSMFTGGELFF. The CDR3 region has the DNA TGTGCCAGCAGTATGTTTACGGGGGGGGAGCTGTTTTTT.

This chain links TRBV4-2 with TRBJ2-3; 9 nucleotides match TRBD2. After removal of 3 bases from V and 2 bases from J, the junction contained 3 bases not matched to a gene. The CDR3 is made up of 15 amino acids. CDR1 is LGHNA, CDR2 YNFKEQ, per germline. Here the CDR3 reads CASSQGLAYTDTQYF. Written as DNA, the CDR3 is TGTGCCAGCAGCCAGGGACTAGCCTACACAGATACGCAGTATTTT.

This chain uses TRBV14 with TRBJ2-6; D remains ambiguous. CDR3 length: 16 amino acids. Germline CDR1 and CDR2: SGHDN and FVKESK. V lost 6 bases and J lost 0, with 12 bases in between. The CDR3 coding sequence is TGTGCCAGCAGTCCTGCACTCAACTCTGGGGCCAACGTCCTGACTTTC. This translates into CASSPALNSGANVLTF.

The rearrangement uses TRBV7-9 and TRBJ1-4; the D is unclear. CDR1 and CDR2 (germline): SEHNR, FQNEAQ (reference sequence). This CDR3 is built from 15 residues. The ends were cut back, 3 bases at V and 8 bases at J, with 16 bases in the middle. The CDR3 region has the DNA TGTGCCAGCAGCTTCCGACACCCCGGGGAGGAAAAACTGTTTTTT. It codes for CASSFRHPGEEKLFF. The variable domain in full, completed from reference TRBV7-9 and TRBJ1-4, reads DTGVSQNPRHKITKRGQNVTFRCDPISEHNRLYWYRQTLGQGPEFLTYFQNEAQLEKSRLLSDRFSAERPKGSFSTLEIQRTEQGDSAMYLCASSFRHPGEEKLFFGSGTQLSVL.

The CDR3 nucleotides are TGCGCCAGCAGTCCACCGGGACTAGCCATAACCCGGGAGCTGTTTTTT. It encodes CASSPPGLAITRELFF. The genes are TRBV5-1 and TRBJ2-2, with 9 bases identical to TRBD2. Germline CDR1 reads SGHRS; CDR2 reads YFSETQ. CDR3 length: 16 amino acids. Losses at the gene ends were 5 bases for V and 9 bases for J; bases not matched to a gene: 14.

A few counts support this clone. The sample has other DNA sequences that encode this CDR3 too. The rearrangement joins TRBV29-1 to TRBJ1-1, with TRBD1 as a possible D gene (5 bases). The CDR3 spans 13 residues. Germline V gene data show CDR1 as SQVTM and CDR2 as ANQGSEA. Trimming took off 3 bases at V and 2 bases at J, with 10 bases between the two ends. CDR3 loop: CSVEEQGNTEAFF. The CDR3 DNA reads as TGCAGCGTTGAGGAGCAGGGTAACACTGAAGCTTTCTTT.